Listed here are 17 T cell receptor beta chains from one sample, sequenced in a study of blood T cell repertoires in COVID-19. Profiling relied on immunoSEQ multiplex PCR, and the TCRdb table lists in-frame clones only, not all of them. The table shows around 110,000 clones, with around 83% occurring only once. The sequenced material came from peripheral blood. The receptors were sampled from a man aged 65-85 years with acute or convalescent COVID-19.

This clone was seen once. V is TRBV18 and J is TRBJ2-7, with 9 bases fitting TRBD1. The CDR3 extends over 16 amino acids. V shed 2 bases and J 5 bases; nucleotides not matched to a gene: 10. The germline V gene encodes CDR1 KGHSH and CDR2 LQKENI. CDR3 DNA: TGTGCCAGCTCACCAATGAGGGGACAGGGTTCTAACGAGCAGTACTTC. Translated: CASSPMRGQGSNEQYF.

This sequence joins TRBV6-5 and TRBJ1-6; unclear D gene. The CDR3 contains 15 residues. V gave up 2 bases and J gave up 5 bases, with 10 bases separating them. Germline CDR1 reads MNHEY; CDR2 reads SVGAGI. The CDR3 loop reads CASSYRSPDNSPLHF. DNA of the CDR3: TGTGCCAGCAGTTACCGGAGCCCTGATAATTCACCCCTCCACTTT.

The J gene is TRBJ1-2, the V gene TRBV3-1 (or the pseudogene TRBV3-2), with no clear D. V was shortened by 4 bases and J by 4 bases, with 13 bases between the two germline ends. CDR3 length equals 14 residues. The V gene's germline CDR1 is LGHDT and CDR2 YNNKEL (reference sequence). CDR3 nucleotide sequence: TGTGCCAGCAGCCTGACTCTTGGATCCTATGGCTACACCTTC. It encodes CASSLTLGSYGYTF.

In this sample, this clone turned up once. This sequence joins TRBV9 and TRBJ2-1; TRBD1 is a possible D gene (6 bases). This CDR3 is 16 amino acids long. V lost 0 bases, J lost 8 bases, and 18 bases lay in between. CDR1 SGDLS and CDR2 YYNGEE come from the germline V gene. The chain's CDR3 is CASSVGHRDDADEQFF. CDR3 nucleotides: TGTGCCAGCAGCGTAGGGCACAGGGATGACGCGGATGAGCAGTTCTTC.

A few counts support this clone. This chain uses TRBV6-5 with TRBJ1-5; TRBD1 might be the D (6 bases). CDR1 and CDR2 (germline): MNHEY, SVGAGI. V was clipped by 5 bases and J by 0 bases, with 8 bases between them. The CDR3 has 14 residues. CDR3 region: CASSLQGSNQPQHF. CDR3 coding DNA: TGTGCCAGCAGTCTACAGGGTAGCAATCAGCCCCAGCATTTT.

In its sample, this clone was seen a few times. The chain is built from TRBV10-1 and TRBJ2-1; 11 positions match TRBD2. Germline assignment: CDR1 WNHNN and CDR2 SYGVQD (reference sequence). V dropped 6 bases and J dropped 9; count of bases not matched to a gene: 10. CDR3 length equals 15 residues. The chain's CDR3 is CASRPSSGGKCEQFF. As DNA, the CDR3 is TGCGCCAGCAGGCCCTCTAGCGGGGGGAAGTGTGAGCAGTTCTTC.

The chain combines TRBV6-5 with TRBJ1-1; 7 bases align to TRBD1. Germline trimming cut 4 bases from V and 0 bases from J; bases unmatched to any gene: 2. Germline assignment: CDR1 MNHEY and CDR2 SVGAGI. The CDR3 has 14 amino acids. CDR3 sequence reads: CASSLGQLNTEAFF. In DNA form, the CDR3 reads TGTGCCAGCAGTTTGGGACAGCTGAACACTGAAGCTTTCTTT.

The CDR3 region is CASSRGRFEQYF. For the CDR3, the DNA is TGTGCCAGCAGCAGGGGGCGCTTCGAGCAGTACTTC. The chain links TRBV12-3 or TRBV12-4 to TRBJ2-7, with TRBD1 matching 8 bases. V gave up 6 bases and J gave up 6 bases; unmatched junction bases: 4. The CDR3 sequence is 12 residues long.

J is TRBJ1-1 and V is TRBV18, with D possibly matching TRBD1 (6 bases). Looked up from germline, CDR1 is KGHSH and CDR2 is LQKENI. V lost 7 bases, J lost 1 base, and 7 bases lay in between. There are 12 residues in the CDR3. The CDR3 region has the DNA TGTGCCAGCTTACAGGGGAACACTGAAGCTTTCTTT. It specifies CASLQGNTEAFF. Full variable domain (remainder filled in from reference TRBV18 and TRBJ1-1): NAGVMQNPRHLVRRRGQEARLRCSPMKGHSHVYWYRQLPEEGLKFMVYLQKENIIDESGMPKERFSAEFPKEGPSILRIQQVVRGDSAAYFCASLQGNTEAFFGQGTRLTVV.

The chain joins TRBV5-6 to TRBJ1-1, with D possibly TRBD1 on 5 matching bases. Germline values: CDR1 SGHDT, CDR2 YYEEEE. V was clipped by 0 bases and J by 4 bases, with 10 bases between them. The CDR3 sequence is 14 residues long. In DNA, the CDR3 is TGTGCCAGCAGCTTGGCCCCCGGGGGCACTGAAGCTTTCTTT. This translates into CASSLAPGGTEAFF.

Written as DNA, the CDR3 is TGTGCCAGCAGTGCGGTTCATGGCTACACCTTC. Translated: CASSAVHGYTF. The chain links TRBV2 to TRBJ1-2; no reliable D call. V was shortened by 4 bases and J by 6 bases, with 6 bases between the two germline ends. The germline V gene encodes CDR1 SNHLY and CDR2 FYNNEI. The CDR3 totals 11 residues.

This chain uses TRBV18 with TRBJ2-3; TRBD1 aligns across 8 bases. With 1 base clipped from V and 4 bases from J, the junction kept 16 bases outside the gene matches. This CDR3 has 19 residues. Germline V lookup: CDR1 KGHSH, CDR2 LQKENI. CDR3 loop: CASSPQQGVTTGEADTQYF. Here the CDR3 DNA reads TGTGCCAGCTCACCACAGCAAGGTGTCACGACAGGGGAAGCAGATACGCAGTATTTT. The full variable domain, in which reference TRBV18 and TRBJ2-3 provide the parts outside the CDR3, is NAGVMQNPRHLVRRRGQEARLRCSPMKGHSHVYWYRQLPEEGLKFMVYLQKENIIDESGMPKERFSAEFPKEGPSILRIQQVVRGDSAAYFCASSPQQGVTTGEADTQYFGPGTRLTVL.

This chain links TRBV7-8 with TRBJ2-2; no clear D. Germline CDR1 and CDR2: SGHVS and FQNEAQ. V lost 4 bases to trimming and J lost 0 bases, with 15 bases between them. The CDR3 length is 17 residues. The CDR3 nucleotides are TGTGCCAGCAGCTCCCAACCAATTTCGGCGAACACCGGGGAGCTGTTTTTT. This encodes CASSSQPISANTGELFF. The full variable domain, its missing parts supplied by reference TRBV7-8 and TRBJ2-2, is GAGVSQSPRYKVAKRGQDVALRCDPISGHVSLFWYQQALGQGPEFLTYFQNEAQLDKSGLPSDRFFAERPEGSVSTLKIQRTQQEDSAVYLCASSSQPISANTGELFFGEGSRLTVL.

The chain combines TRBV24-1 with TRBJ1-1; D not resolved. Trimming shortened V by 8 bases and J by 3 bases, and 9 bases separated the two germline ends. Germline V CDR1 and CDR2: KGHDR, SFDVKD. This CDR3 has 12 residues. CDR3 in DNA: TGTGCCACCATCCTCCGAGACACTGAAGCTTTCTTT. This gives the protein CATILRDTEAFF.

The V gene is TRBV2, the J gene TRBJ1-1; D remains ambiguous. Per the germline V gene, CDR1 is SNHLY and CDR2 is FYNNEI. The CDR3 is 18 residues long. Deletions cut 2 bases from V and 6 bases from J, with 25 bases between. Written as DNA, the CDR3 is TGTGCCAGCAGTGAACTCGTCAGAGCTTCTCAAGGAAGCGCTGAAGCTTTCTTT. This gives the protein CASSELVRASQGSAEAFF. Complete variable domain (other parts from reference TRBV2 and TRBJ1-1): EPEVTQTPSHQVTQMGQEVILRCVPISNHLYFYWYRQILGQKVEFLVSFYNNEISEKSEIFDDQFSVERPDGSNFTLKIRSTKLEDSAMYFCASSELVRASQGSAEAFFGQGTRLTVV.

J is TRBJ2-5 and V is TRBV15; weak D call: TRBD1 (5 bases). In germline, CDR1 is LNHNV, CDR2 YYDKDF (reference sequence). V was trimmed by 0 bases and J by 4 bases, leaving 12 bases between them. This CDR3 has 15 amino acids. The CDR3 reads CATSRDSVGAETQYF. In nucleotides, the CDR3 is TGTGCCACCAGCAGAGATTCGGTTGGGGCAGAGACCCAGTACTTC.

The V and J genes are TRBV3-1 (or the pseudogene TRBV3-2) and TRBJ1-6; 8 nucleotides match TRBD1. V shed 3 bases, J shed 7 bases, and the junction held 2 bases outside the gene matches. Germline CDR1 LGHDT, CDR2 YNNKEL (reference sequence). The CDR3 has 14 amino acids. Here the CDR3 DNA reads TGTGCCAGCAGCCAGGACAGGGCCAATTCACCCCTCCACTTT. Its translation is CASSQDRANSPLHF.